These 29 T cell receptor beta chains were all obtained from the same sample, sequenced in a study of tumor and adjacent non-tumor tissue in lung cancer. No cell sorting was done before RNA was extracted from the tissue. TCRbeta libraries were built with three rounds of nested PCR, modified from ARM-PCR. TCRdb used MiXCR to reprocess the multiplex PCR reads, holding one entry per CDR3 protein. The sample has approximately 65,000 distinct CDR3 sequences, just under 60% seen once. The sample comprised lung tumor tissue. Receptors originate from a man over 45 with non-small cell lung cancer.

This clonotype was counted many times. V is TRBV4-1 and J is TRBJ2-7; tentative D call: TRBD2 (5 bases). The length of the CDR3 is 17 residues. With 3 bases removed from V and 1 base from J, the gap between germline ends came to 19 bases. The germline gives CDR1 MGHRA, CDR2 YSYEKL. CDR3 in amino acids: CASSQTSIAGQSYEQYF. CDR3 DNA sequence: TGCGCCAGCAGCCAGACATCTATTGCGGGTCAATCCTACGAGCAGTACTTC.

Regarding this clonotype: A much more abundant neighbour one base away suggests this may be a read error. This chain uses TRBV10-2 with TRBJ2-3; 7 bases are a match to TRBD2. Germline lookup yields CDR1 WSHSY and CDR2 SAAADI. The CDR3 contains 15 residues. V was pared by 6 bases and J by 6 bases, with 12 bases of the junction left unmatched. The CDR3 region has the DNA TGCGCCAGCAGCCCTACGGGGTTGCGGGAGGATACGCAGTATTTT. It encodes CASSPTGLREDTQYF.

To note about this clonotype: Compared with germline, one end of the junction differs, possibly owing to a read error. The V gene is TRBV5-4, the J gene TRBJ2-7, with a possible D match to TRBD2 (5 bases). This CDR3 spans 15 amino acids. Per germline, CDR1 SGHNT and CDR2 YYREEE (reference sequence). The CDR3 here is CAGSLLEGDVDEQYF. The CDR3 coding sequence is TGTGCCGGCAGCTTGTTAGAGGGAGACGTCGACGAGCAGTACTTC.

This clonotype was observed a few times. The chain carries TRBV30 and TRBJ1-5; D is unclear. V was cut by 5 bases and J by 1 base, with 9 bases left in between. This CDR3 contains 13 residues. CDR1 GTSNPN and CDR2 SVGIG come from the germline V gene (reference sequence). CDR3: CAWARRSNQPQHF. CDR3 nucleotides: TGTGCCTGGGCCAGACGAAGCAATCAGCCCCAGCATTTT.

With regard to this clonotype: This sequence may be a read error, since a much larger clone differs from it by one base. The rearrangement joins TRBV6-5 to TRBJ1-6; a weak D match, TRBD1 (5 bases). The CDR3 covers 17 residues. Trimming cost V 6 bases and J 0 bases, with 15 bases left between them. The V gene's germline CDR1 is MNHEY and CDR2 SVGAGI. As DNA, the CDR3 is TGTGCCAGCAGCCCAATTTCGACAGCCTCCTATAATTCACCCCTCCACTTT. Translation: CASSPISTASYNSPLHF.

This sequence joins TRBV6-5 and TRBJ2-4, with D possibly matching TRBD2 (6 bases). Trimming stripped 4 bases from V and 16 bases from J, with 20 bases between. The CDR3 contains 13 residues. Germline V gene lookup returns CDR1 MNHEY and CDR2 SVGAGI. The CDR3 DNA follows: TGTGCCAGCAGTTCCCGGGACTCCGGTCATAGTTACTTC. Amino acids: CASSSRDSGHSYF.

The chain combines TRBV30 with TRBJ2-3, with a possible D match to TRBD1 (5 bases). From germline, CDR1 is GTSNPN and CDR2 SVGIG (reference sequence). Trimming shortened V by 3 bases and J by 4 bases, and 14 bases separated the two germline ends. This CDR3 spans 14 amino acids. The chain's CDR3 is CAWRGGAAADTQYF. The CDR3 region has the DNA TGTGCCTGGAGGGGTGGGGCGGCCGCAGATACGCAGTATTTT.

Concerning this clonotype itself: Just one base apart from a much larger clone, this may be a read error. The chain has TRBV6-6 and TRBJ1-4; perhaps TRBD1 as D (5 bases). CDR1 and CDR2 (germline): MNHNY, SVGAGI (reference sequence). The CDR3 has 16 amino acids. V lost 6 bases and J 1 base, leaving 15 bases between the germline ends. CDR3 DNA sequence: TGTGCCAGCAGCCGCAATTGGAGGGGAACTAATGAAAAACTGTTTTTT. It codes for CASSRNWRGTNEKLFF.

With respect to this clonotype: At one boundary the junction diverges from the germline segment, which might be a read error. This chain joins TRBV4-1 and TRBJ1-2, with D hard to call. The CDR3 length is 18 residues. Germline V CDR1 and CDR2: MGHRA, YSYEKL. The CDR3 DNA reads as TGCGCCAGCAGCCAAGATATTTGGTTGGGTTTATCTAACTATGGCTACATCTTC. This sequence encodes CASSQDIWLGLSNYGYIF.

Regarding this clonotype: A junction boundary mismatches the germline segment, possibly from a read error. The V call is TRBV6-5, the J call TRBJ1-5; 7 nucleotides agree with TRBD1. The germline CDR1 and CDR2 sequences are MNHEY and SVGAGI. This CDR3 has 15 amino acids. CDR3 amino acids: CVSSYTRDSSQPQCF. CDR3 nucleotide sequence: TGTGTCAGCAGTTACACGAGGGACAGTTCGCAGCCCCAGTGTTTT.

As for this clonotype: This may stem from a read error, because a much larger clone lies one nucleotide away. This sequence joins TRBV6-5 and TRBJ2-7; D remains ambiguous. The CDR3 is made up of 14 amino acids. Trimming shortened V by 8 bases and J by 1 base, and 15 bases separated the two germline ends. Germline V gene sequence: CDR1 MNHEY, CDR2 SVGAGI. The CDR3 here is CASGPVSFSYEQYF. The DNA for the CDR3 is TGTGCCAGCGGGCCCGTTTCATTTTCCTACGAGCAGTACTTC.

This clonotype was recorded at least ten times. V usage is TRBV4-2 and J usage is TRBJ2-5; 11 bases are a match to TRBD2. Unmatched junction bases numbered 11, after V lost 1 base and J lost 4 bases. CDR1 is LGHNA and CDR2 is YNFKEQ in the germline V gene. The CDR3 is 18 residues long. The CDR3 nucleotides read TGTGCCAGCAGCCAAGGGGCCAATCTAGCGGGGGGATCAGAGACCCAGTACTTC. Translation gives CASSQGANLAGGSETQYF.

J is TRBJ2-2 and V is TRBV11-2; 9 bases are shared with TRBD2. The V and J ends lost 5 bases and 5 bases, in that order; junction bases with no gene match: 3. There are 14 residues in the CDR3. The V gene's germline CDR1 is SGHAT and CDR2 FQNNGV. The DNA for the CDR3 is TGTGCCAGCAGCGTTAGCGGGGGAACCGGGGAGCTGTTTTTT. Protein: CASSVSGGTGELFF.

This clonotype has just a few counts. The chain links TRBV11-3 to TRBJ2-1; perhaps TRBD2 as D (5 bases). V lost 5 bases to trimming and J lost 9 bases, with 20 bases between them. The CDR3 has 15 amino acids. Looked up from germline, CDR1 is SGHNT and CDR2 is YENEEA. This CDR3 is CASSLAGQAVGEQFF. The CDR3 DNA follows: TGTGCCAGCAGCCTTGCGGGCCAGGCTGTCGGTGAGCAGTTCTTC.

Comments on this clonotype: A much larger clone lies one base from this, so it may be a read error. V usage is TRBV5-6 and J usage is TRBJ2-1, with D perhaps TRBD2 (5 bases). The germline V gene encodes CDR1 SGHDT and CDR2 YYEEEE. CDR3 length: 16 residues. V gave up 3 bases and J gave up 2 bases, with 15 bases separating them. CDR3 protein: CASSSSPAETYNEQFF. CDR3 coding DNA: TGTGCCAGCAGCTCCTCTCCAGCGGAGACCTACAATGAGCAGTTCTTC.

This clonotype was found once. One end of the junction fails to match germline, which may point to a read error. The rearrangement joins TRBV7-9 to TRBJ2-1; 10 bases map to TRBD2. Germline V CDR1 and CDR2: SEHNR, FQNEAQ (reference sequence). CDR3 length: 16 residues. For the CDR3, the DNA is TGTGACAGCAGCTTAGGAGCGGGAGGGCCCATGAATGAGCAGTTCTTC. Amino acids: CDSSLGAGGPMNEQFF.

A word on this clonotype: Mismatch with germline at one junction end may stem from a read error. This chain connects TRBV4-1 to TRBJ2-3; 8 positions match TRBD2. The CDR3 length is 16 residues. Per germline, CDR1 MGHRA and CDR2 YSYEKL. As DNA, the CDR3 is TGCGCCAGCAGCCCGGGGGTACTAGCGGACACAGACACGCAGTATTTT. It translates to CASSPGVLADTDTQYF.

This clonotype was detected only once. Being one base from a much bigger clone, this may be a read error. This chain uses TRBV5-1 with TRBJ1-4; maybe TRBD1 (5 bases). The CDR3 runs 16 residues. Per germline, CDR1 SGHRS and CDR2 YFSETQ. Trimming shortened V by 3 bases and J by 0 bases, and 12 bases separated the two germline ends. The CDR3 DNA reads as TGCGCCAGCAGCTACGGAGGGACTGCAACTAATGAAAAACTGTTTTTT. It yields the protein CASSYGGTATNEKLFF. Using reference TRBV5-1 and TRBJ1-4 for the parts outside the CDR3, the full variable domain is KAGVTQTPRYLIKTRGQQVTLSCSPISGHRSVSWYQQTPGQGLQFLFEYFSETQRNKGNFPGRFSGRQFSNSRSEMNVSTLELGDSALYLCASSYGGTATNEKLFFGSGTQLSVL.

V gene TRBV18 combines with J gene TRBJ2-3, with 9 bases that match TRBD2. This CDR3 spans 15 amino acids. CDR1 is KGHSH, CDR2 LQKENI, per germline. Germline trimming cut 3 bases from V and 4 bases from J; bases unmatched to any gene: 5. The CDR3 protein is CASSPGTSTADTQYF. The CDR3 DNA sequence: TGTGCCAGCTCACCCGGGACTAGCACCGCAGATACGCAGTATTTT. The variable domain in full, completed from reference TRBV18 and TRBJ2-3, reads NAGVMQNPRHLVRRRGQEARLRCSPMKGHSHVYWYRQLPEEGLKFMVYLQKENIIDESGMPKERFSAEFPKEGPSILRIQQVVRGDSAAYFCASSPGTSTADTQYFGPGTRLTVL.

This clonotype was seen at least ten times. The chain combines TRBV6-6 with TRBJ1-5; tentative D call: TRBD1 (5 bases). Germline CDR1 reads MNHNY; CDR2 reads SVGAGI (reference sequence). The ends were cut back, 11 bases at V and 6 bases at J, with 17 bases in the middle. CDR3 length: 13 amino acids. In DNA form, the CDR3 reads TGTGCCGGTGGGGCCGGAGGGACTCAGCCCCAGCATTTT. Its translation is CAGGAGGTQPQHF.

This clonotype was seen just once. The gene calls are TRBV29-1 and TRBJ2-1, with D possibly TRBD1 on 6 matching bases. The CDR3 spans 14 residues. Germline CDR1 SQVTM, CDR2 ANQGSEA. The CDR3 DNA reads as TGCAACGATGAAGGGGGTCTCTCCTACAATGAGCAGTTCTTC. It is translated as CNDEGGLSYNEQFF.

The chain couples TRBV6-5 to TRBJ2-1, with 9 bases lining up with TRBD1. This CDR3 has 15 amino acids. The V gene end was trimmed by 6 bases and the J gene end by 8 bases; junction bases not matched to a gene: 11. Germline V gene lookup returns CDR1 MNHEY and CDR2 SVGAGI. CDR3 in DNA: TGTGCCAGCAGCCGGGGACAGGGAGATCGGGATGAGCAGTTCTTC. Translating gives CASSRGQGDRDEQFF.

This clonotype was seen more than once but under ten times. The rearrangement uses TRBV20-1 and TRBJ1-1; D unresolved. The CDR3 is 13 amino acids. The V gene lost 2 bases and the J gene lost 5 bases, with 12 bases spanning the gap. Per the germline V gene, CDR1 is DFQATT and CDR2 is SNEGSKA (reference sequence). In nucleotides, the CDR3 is TGCAGTGCTAGACAGTCGAGGTCGACTGAAGCTTTCTTT. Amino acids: CSARQSRSTEAFF.

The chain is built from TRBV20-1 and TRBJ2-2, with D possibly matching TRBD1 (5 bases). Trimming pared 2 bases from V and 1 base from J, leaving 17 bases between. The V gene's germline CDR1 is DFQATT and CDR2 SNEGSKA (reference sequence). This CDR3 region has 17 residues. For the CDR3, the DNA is TGCAGTGCTAGAACTCGGATGGACACCAAGAACACCGGGGAGCTGTTTTTT. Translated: CSARTRMDTKNTGELFF.

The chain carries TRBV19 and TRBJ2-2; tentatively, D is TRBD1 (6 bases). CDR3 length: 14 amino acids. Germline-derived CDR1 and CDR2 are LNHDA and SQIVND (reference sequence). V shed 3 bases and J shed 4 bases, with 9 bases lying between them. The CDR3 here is CASSMLGATGELFF. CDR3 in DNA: TGTGCCAGTAGTATGCTGGGGGCCACCGGGGAGCTGTTTTTT.

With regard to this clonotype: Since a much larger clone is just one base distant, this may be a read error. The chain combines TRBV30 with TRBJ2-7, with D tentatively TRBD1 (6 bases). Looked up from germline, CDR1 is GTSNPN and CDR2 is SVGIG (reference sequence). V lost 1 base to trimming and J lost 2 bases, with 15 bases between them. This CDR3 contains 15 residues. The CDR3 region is CAWSAAGTPPYEQYF. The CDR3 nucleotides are TGTGCCTGGAGTGCTGCCGGGACACCCCCCTACGAGCAGTACTTC.

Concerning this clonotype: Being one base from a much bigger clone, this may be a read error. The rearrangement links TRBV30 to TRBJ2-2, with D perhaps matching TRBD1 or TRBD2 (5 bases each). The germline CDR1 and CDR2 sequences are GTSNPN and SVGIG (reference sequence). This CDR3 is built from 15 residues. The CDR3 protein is CAWRLGHRNTGELLF. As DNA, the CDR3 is TGTGCCTGGAGGCTAGGACACCGAAACACCGGGGAGCTGTTATTT.

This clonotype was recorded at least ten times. The CDR3 region is CASSLLAYNEQFF. The DNA for the CDR3 is TGTGCCAGCAGCCTACTCGCCTACAATGAGCAGTTCTTC. V and J are TRBV12-3 or TRBV12-4 and TRBJ2-1; the D is unclear. The CDR3 is 13 residues long. Deletions cut 6 bases from V and 2 bases from J, with 8 bases between.

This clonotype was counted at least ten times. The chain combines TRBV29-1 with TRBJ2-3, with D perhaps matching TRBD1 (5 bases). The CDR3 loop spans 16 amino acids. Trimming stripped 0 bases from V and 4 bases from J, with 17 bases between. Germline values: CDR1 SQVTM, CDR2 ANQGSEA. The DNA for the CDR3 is TGCAGCGTTGAAGATGGGCAGGGAACGGGCGCAGATACGCAGTATTTT. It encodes CSVEDGQGTGADTQYF.